This T cell receptor (beta chain) was recorded in a study of cytomegalovirus exposure and HLA in healthy donors. Study-wide background: Membership in the Caucasian-associated ancestry cluster was found for around four fifths of nearly 400 genotyped donors. General study results and limits: The study dropped some indistinguishable V segments, TRBV6-2 and TRBV6-3 among them. Rare sequences made up most TCRs, while some public TCRs were found in many donors. There were reportedly fewer N-insertions in an Asian-associated ancestry cluster than the roughly 670-donor mean, in a later analysis.

This clone was recorded only once. Antigen unknown. Amplification used 60 Vbeta primers and 13 Jbeta primers. The protocol was immunoSEQ multiplex PCR, while the TCRdb copy is restricted to in-frame clones and leaves out a portion. The table shows about 130,000 clones, with over 70% occurring only once. CDR3 size: 15 residues. From germline, CDR1 is SGHAT and CDR2 FQNNGV. Trimming removed 4 bases from V and 6 bases from J, with 17 bases in between. Material: PBMCs. The chain employs TRBV11-2 and TRBJ2-3; D is perhaps TRBD2 (6 bases). The sequence derives from a woman aged 40 to 50 in good health and CMV-seronegative. CDR3 in DNA: TGTGCCAGCAGCTCACGGGACTCCTGGCGGGATACGCAGTATTTT. Translated: CASSSRDSWRDTQYF.